This TCR beta chain stems from a study of blood T cell repertoires in COVID-19. Turning to the study itself: PBMCs, B-cell-depleted T cells, or T cells provided the cDNA or gDNA that made up the material.

TCRdb's copy holds only in-frame clones and misses some; the assay was immunoSEQ multiplex PCR. This sample carries around 57,000 clones, 90% to 95% of them seen once, and the ten largest clones take around 3.9%. J gave up 1 base and V 8 bases, and 6 bases lay outside the gene matches. CDR1 and CDR2 from the germline V gene are LNHDA and SQIVND (reference sequence). This CDR3 is 15 amino acids long. Sequencing was done on a sample of peripheral blood. The chain is built from TRBV19 and TRBJ2-3, with 10 bases that match TRBD2. This receptor was taken from a man aged 50-60 years with acute or convalescent COVID-19. The CDR3 reads CASVNLAGGTDTQYF. CDR3 bases: TGTGCCAGTGTTAACCTAGCGGGAGGCACAGATACGCAGTATTTT. Drawing the rest from reference TRBV19 and TRBJ2-3, the complete variable domain is DGGITQSPKYLFRKEGQNVTLSCEQNLNHDAMYWYRQDPGQGLRLIYYSQIVNDFQKGDIAEGYSVSREKKESFPLTVTSAQKNPTAFYLCASVNLAGGTDTQYFGPGTRLTVL.